These 12 T cell receptor beta chains were all obtained from the same sample, sequenced in a study of blood T cell repertoires in COVID-19. TCRdb's copy holds only in-frame clones and misses some; the assay was immunoSEQ multiplex PCR. The sample contains about 300,000 clones, 65% to 90% of which appear only once. The specimen was PBMCs or T cells enriched from blood (not recorded which). Receptors were obtained from a man aged 25-40 years who had recovered from COVID-19.

This rearrangement joins TRBV7-9 to TRBJ2-2; 7 nucleotides agree with TRBD1. Trimming cost V 5 bases and J 0 bases; bases outside gene matches: 3. The CDR3 consists of 15 residues. Germline V CDR1 and CDR2: SEHNR, FQNEAQ (reference sequence). The CDR3 spells CASSRQGANTGELFF. CDR3 sequence (DNA): TGTGCCAGCAGCCGACAGGGCGCGAACACCGGGGAGCTGTTTTTT.

The chain combines TRBV7-2 with TRBJ1-1, with a possible D match to TRBD1 (6 bases). Looked up from germline, CDR1 is SGHTA and CDR2 is FQGNSA. The CDR3 sequence is 14 residues long. V dropped 1 base and J dropped 11 bases, with 17 bases sitting between them. CDR3 in amino acids: CASSLVPRSQGAFF. The CDR3 DNA reads as TGTGCCAGCAGCTTAGTCCCCCGTTCCCAGGGGGCTTTCTTT. Based on the CDR3 plus reference TRBV7-2 and TRBJ1-1, the full variable domain is GAGVSQSPSNKVTEKGKDVELRCDPISGHTALYWYRQSLGQGLEFLIYFQGNSAPDKSGLPSDRFSAERTGGSVSTLTIQRTQQEDSAVYLCASSLVPRSQGAFFGQGTRLTVV.

This chain joins TRBV7-6 and TRBJ1-5; the match to TRBD1 covers 7 bases. The V gene's germline CDR1 is SGHVS and CDR2 FNYEAQ. Unmatched junction bases numbered 7, after V lost 4 bases and J lost 1 base. There are 16 residues in the CDR3. This CDR3 reads CASSSETGISNQPQHF. Here the CDR3 DNA reads TGTGCCAGCAGCTCCGAGACAGGGATAAGCAATCAGCCCCAGCATTTT. Full variable domain (missing parts from reference TRBV7-6 and TRBJ1-5): GAGVSQSPRYKVTKRGQDVALRCDPISGHVSLYWYRQALGQGPEFLTYFNYEAQQDKSGLPNDRFSAERPEGSISTLTIQRTEQRDSAMYRCASSSETGISNQPQHFGDGTRLSIL.

CDR3 region: CASSQRTGANYGYTF. The CDR3 coding sequence is TGCGCCAGCAGCCAACGGACAGGGGCGAACTATGGCTACACCTTC. The genes are TRBV10-1 and TRBJ1-2; 9 bases fit TRBD1. After removal of 6 bases from V and 2 bases from J, the junction contained 7 bases not matched to a gene. The V gene's germline CDR1 is WNHNN and CDR2 SYGVQD (reference sequence). The CDR3 spans 15 residues.

The chain carries TRBV7-6 and TRBJ1-6; TRBD1 might be the D (5 bases). This CDR3 has 16 residues. V lost 2 bases and J 10 bases, leaving 18 bases between the germline ends. The germline V gene encodes CDR1 SGHVS and CDR2 FNYEAQ. The CDR3 is CASSLSPGLVSSPLHF. The CDR3 nucleotides are TGTGCCAGCAGCTTATCCCCAGGGCTTGTGTCGTCACCCCTCCACTTT.

The rearrangement uses TRBV15 and TRBJ1-5; D remains unclear. This CDR3 has 13 residues. Trimming shortened V by 0 bases and J by 6 bases, and 6 bases separated the two germline ends. Germline V gene data show CDR1 as LNHNV and CDR2 as YYDKDF (reference sequence). The CDR3 DNA is TGTGCCACCAGCAGAGATGAGGGTCAGCCCCAGCATTTT. Translated, it gives CATSRDEGQPQHF.

The V and J genes are TRBV28 and TRBJ2-3; tentative D call: TRBD2 (5 bases). CDR1 MDHEN and CDR2 SYDVKM come from the germline V gene. Trimming left V 5 bases short and J 11 bases short, with 20 bases between. The CDR3 consists of 14 residues. The CDR3 DNA sequence: TGTGCCAGCAGTGAGATGCGGACTCTTCAAGGGCAGTATTTT. Translating gives CASSEMRTLQGQYF.

This clone showed up just once. The CDR3 DNA reads as TGTGCCAGCTCACTCGACTCCGCGTACGAGCAGTACTTC. This translates into CASSLDSAYEQYF. The chain combines TRBV18 with TRBJ2-7; D gene unclear. The CDR3 is 13 residues long. Per the germline V gene, CDR1 is KGHSH and CDR2 is LQKENI. Trimming took 4 bases from V and 4 from J, leaving 11 bases between them.

The CDR3 nucleotides are TGTGCCACCAGCAGAGATTACGGGGGGTATGAGGCCGGGGAGCTGTTTTTT. This gives the protein CATSRDYGGYEAGELFF. The J gene is TRBJ2-2, the V gene TRBV15; 7 bases fit TRBD2. Germline V gives CDR1 LNHNV, CDR2 YYDKDF (reference sequence). V lost 0 bases to trimming and J lost 6 bases; unmatched junction nucleotides: 10. CDR3 length: 17 amino acids.

The table lists this clone with a few counts. This rearrangement joins TRBV18 to TRBJ1-2; 7 positions agree with TRBD1. The junction had 9 bases not matched to a gene; V was cut back by 3 bases and J by 5 bases. The CDR3 runs 15 residues. CDR1 and CDR2 from the germline V gene are KGHSH and LQKENI. The CDR3 is CASSPSPSGQYGYTF. For the CDR3, the DNA is TGTGCCAGCTCACCGTCACCCTCGGGACAGTATGGCTACACCTTC.

DNA of the CDR3: TGTGCCAGTAGTATAACCGGGAACTATGGCTACACCTTC. It is translated as CASSITGNYGYTF. The chain carries TRBV19 and TRBJ1-2; no firm D call. Germline lookup yields CDR1 LNHDA and CDR2 SQIVND (reference sequence). The V and J ends lost 2 bases and 2 bases respectively, with 6 bases between them. The CDR3 spans 13 residues.

The chain uses TRBV10-2 and TRBJ2-7; D gene ambiguous. V lost 2 bases and J 4 bases, leaving 9 bases between the germline ends. This CDR3 comprises 13 residues. Germline lookup yields CDR1 WSHSY and CDR2 SAAADI. The CDR3 loop is CASSEHIRYEQYF. In DNA, the CDR3 is TGCGCCAGCAGTGAGCATATCAGATACGAGCAGTACTTC.